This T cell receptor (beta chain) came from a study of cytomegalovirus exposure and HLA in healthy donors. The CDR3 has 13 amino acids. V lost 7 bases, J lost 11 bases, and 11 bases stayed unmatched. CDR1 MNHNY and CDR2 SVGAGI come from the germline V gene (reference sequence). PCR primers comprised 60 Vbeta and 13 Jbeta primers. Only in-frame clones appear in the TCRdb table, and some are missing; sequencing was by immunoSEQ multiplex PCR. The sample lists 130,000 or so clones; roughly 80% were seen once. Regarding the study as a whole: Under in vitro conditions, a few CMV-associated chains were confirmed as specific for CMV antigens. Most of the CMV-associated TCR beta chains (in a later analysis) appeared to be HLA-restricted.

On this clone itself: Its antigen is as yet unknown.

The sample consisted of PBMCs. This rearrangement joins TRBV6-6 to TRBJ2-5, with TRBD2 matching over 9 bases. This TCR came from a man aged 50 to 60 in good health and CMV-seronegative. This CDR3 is CASMGAGGLPQYF. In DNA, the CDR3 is TGTGCCAGCATGGGGGCGGGAGGGTTGCCGCAGTACTTC.